Below are 10 T cell receptor beta chains sequenced from a single sample in a study of spatial heterogeneity in lung cancer. Time point: sample taken at primary tumor resection. One entry per CDR3 protein, called by TCRdb with MiXCR from the 5' RACE reads. The table records about 92,000 distinct CDR3 sequences, 9.5% to 15% of them present only once. The source material was PBMCs, sampled at surgery. The receptors here all came from a male donor with early-stage non-small cell lung cancer.

The chain joins TRBV9 to TRBJ2-1, with a possible D match to TRBD1 (6 bases). V lost 3 bases, J lost 4 bases, and 8 bases lay in between. The CDR3 has 13 amino acids. Germline V gene data show CDR1 as SGDLS and CDR2 as YYNGEE. The CDR3, as DNA: TGTGCCAGCAGCGAAAGGGGGTACAATGAGCAGTTCTTC. Translation: CASSERGYNEQFF.

The chain uses TRBV20-1 and TRBJ1-5, with TRBD1 matching 7 bases. The CDR3 consists of 16 residues. Germline V CDR1 and CDR2: DFQATT, SNEGSKA (reference sequence). The V gene end was trimmed by 3 bases and the J gene end by 4 bases; junction bases not matched to a gene: 12. The CDR3 DNA is TGCAGTGCTAGGTCATCCCGGGACAGACCAAATCAGCCCCAGCATTTT. This encodes CSARSSRDRPNQPQHF.

This clonotype showed up many times. The V call is TRBV5-5, the J call TRBJ2-7; no clear D gene. V was trimmed by 0 bases and J by 7 bases, leaving 14 bases between them. The CDR3 has 14 residues. The germline gives CDR1 SGHKS, CDR2 YYEKEE (reference sequence). In DNA form, the CDR3 reads TGTGCCAGCAGCTTGGCTCCCCAGACCGGGGAGCAGTACTTC. Translation: CASSLAPQTGEQYF. Drawing the rest from reference TRBV5-5 and TRBJ2-7, the complete variable domain is DAGVTQSPTHLIKTRGQQVTLRCSPISGHKSVSWYQQVLGQGPQFIFQYYEKEERGRGNFPDRFSARQFPNYSSELNVNALLLGDSALYLCASSLAPQTGEQYFGPGTRLTVT.

This clonotype was picked up a small number of times. This CDR3 reads CASSRRTSGNTIYF. CDR3 in DNA: TGTGCCAGCAGTCGCAGGACCTCTGGAAACACCATATATTTT. This chain uses TRBV6-6 with TRBJ1-3; D is unclear. CDR3 length: 14 amino acids. The V end lost 5 bases, the J end lost 0 bases, and 8 bases lay between the germline ends. From germline, CDR1 is MNHNY and CDR2 SVGAGI (reference sequence).

The chain uses TRBV11-2 and TRBJ1-4; D is perhaps TRBD1 (5 bases). The V and J ends lost 0 bases and 4 bases respectively, with 12 bases between them. The CDR3 length is 16 residues. The V gene's germline CDR1 is SGHAT and CDR2 FQNNGV. The CDR3 protein is CASSLDNRRYNEKLFF. In nucleotides, the CDR3 is TGTGCCAGCAGCTTAGACAACAGGAGATATAATGAAAAACTGTTTTTT.

This clonotype occurred a few times. The genes are TRBV28 and TRBJ2-3; D is unclear. Deletions cut 5 bases from V and 2 bases from J, with 8 bases between. The CDR3 has 13 amino acids. Germline values: CDR1 MDHEN, CDR2 SYDVKM. The CDR3: CASSQALTDTQYF. The CDR3 nucleotides read TGTGCCAGCAGTCAGGCACTCACAGATACGCAGTATTTT.

The CDR3 sequence: CASSPGGAGANVLTF. CDR3 sequence (DNA): TGTGCCAGCAGCCCCGGGGGGGCTGGGGCCAACGTCCTGACTTTC. V usage is TRBV7-2 and J usage is TRBJ2-6; TRBD2 matches 8 bases. V lost 5 bases, J lost 2 bases, and 2 bases stayed unmatched. CDR3 length: 15 amino acids. Germline lookup yields CDR1 SGHTA and CDR2 FQGNSA.

This clonotype was detected a few times. V usage is TRBV6-6 and J usage is TRBJ1-5; 7 bases match TRBD1. This CDR3 has 14 residues. Trimming took 5 bases from V and 6 from J; bases not matched to a gene: 7. The germline CDR1 and CDR2 sequences are MNHNY and SVGAGI (reference sequence). CDR3 nucleotide sequence: TGTGCCAGCAGTACGGCACAGGGGTTTCAGCCCCAGCATTTT. Translated: CASSTAQGFQPQHF.

This chain links TRBV7-9 with TRBJ2-3, with 11 bases identical to TRBD2. Unmatched junction bases numbered 8, after V lost 5 bases and J lost 1 base. The CDR3 runs 17 residues. Germline V gene lookup returns CDR1 SEHNR and CDR2 FQNEAQ (reference sequence). CDR3 sequence reads: CASSRLLAGGRTDTQYF. DNA for the CDR3: TGTGCCAGCAGCCGACTCCTAGCGGGAGGCCGCACAGATACGCAGTATTTT.

This clonotype was detected a few times. The chain combines TRBV10-2 with TRBJ1-6; 7 bases line up with TRBD1. Trimming took 6 bases from V and 0 from J; bases not matched to a gene: 5. From germline, CDR1 is WSHSY and CDR2 SAAADI. The CDR3 is 16 residues long. In DNA form, the CDR3 reads TGCGCCAGCAGGGACACAGGGGTCTCCTATAATTCACCCCTCCACTTT. Encoded protein: CASRDTGVSYNSPLHF.